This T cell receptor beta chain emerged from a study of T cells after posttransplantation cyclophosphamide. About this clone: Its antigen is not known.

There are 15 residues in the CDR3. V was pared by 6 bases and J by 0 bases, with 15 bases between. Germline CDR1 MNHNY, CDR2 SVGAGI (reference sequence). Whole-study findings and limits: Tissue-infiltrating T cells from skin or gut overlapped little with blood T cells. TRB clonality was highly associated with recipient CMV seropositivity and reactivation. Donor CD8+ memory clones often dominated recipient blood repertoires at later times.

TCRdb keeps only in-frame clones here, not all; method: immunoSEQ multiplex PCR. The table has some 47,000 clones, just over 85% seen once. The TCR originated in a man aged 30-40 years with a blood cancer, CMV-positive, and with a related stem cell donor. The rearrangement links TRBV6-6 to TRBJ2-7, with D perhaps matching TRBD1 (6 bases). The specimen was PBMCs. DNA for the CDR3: TGTGCCAGCAGCAACAGGGCCTCCCTCTCCTACGAGCAGTACTTC. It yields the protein CASSNRASLSYEQYF.